The T cell receptor beta chain under discussion was sequenced for a study of identical twins. A universal primer site was incorporated via template switching, and the cDNA contained unique molecular identifiers. One entry per CDR3 protein results from TCRdb running MiXCR on the 5' RACE reads. This sample has some 730,000 distinct CDR3 sequences; 18% occur once, and the top ten carry about an eighth. Donors uniformly comprised healthy Caucasians. This same sample was also part of a study on T cells expressing NK-cell markers.

The sequence was obtained from a woman aged 18-29 years in good health. Sample: PBMCs.

CDR3 in amino acids: CSARDKTPGYNEQFF. The CDR3 region has the DNA TGCAGTGCTAGAGACAAAACCCCGGGGTACAATGAGCAGTTCTTC. The chain carries TRBV20-1 and TRBJ2-1, with D perhaps TRBD2 (5 bases). This CDR3 is built from 15 residues. Per germline, CDR1 DFQATT and CDR2 SNEGSKA (reference sequence). V lost 0 bases and J lost 4, with 13 bases in between.